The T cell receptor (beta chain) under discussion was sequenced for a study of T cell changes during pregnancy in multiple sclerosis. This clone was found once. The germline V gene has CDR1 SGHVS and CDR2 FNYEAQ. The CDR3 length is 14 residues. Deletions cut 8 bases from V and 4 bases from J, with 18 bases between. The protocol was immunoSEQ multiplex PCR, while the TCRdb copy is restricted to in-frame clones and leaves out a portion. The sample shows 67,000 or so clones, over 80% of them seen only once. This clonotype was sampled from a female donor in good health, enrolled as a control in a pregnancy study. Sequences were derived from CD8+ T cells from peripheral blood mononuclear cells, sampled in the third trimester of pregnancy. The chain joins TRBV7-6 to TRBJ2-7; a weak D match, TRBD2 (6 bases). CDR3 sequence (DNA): TGTGCCAGCCGCGGGGTCACTGAACCTTACGAGCAGTACTTC. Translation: CASRGVTEPYEQYF.